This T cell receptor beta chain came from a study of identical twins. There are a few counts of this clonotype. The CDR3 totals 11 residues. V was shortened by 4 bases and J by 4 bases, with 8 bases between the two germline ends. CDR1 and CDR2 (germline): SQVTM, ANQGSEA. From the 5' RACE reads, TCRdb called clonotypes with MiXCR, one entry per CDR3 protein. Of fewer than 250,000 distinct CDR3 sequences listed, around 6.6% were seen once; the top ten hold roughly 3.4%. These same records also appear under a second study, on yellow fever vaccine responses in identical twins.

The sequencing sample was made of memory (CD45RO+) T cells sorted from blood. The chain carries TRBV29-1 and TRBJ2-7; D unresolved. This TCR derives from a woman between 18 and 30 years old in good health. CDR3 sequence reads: CSVGSDYEQYF. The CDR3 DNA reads TGCAGCGTTGGGTCCGATTACGAGCAGTACTTC.